This paragraph covers one TCR beta chain sequence. The antigen is not known. The data derive from a study of a mutant IDH1 vaccine in newly diagnosed glioma. Study as a whole: Patients were started on vaccination 4-6 weeks after radiotherapy alone, or with temozolomide cycles. Treated patients, averaging about 40 years, were about 62% male and about 40% female. Study-wide findings and caveats: 85% to 95% of patients showed vaccine-induced immune responses across multiple MHC alleles.

The CDR3 totals 17 residues. Trimming cost V 3 bases and J 0 bases; bases outside gene matches: 2. Germline V gene data show CDR1 as LNHNV and CDR2 as YYDKDF (reference sequence). The time point is: week 35, safety follow-up. Vaccine doses each comprised 300 ug of mutant IDH1 20-mer peptide, with topical imiquimod. Donors harbored newly found WHO grade 3 or 4 IDH1-mutant, ATRX-lost astrocytomas. Repertoires were generated with immunoSEQ multiplex PCR, while TCRdb's copy carries only in-frame clones and drops some. The sample has tens of thousands of clones, 75% to 85% seen once. Source: PBMCs, taken from a glioma patient whose treatment included an IDH1 peptide vaccine. The rearrangement uses TRBV15 and TRBJ2-1; 13 bases map to TRBD2. The source of this sequence is a man aged 40-49 years with glioma. The CDR3, as DNA: TGTGCCACCAGCAGGGGACTAGCGGGGAGCTCCTACAATGAGCAGTTCTTC. It specifies CATSRGLAGSSYNEQFF. Full variable domain (rest looked up from reference TRBV15 and TRBJ2-1): DAMVIQNPRYQVTQFGKPVTLSCSQTLNHNVMYWYQQKSSQAPKLLFHYYDKDFNNEADTPDNFQSRRPNTSFCFLDIRSPGLGDTAMYLCATSRGLAGSSYNEQFFGPGTRLTVL.